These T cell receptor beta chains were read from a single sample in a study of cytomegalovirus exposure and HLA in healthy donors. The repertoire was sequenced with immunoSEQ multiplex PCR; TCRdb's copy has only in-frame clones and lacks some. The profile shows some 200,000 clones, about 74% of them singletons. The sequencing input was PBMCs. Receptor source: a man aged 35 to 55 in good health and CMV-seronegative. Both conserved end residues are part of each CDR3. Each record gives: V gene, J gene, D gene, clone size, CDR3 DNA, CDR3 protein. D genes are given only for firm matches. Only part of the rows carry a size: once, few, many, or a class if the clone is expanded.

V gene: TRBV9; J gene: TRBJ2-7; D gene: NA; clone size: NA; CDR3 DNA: TGTGCCAGCAGCGTAGGTCTGAGTTCGACCTACGAGCAGTACTTC; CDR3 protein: CASSVGLSSTYEQYF
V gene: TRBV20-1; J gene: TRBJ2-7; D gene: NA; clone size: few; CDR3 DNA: TGCAGTGCTCAAGGGACTTCCGAGCAGTACTTC; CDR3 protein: CSAQGTSEQYF
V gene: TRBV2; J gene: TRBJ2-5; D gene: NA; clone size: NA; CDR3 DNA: TGTGCCAGCAGGTACTCTAGAACCCAGTACTTC; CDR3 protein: CASRYSRTQYF
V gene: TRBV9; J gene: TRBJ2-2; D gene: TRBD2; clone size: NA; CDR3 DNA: TGTGCCAGCAGCGTAGTAGGACTAGCGGGAGATGTCACCGGGGAGCTGTTTTTT; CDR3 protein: CASSVVGLAGDVTGELFF
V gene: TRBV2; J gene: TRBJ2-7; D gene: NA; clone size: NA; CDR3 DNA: TGTGCCAGCAGGCTGTCCGACGGGAAGGGCGAGCAGTACTTC; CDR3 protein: CASRLSDGKGEQYF
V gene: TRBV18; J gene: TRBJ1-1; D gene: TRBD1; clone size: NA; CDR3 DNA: TGTGCCAGCTCACCGTTACAGGGGGCTCGGTACACTGAAGCTTTCTTT; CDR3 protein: CASSPLQGARYTEAFF
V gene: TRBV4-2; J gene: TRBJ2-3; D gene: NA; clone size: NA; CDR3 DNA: TGTGCCAGCAGCCAAGACGGCGGGACCAACACAGATACGCAGTATTTT; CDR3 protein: CASSQDGGTNTDTQYF
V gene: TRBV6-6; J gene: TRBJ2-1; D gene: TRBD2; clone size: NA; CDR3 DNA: TGTGCCATCGTAAGCGGGGGGGCCTATAATGAGCAGTTCTTC; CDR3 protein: CAIVSGGAYNEQFF
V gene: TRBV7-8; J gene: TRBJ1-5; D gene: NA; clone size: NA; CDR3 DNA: TGTGCCAGCAGCACGGACAGCCGAGATCAGCCCCAGCATTTT; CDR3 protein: CASSTDSRDQPQHF
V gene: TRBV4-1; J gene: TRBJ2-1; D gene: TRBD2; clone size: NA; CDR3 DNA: TGCGCCAGCAGCCAGGGGACTAGCGGGAGCAATGAGCAGTTCTTC; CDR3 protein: CASSQGTSGSNEQFF
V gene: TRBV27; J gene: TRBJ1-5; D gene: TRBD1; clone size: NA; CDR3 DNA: TGTGCCAGCAGTCGGGGACAGGGACGTCAGCCCCAGCATTTT; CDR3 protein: CASSRGQGRQPQHF
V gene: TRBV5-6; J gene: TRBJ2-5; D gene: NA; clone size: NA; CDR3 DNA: TGTGCCAGCAGCGAGGGAGGACTGGGAAGGAGAGGTAAAGAGACCCAGTACTTC; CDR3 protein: CASSEGGLGRRGKETQYF
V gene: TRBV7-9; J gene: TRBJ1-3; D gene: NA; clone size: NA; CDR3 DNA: TGTGCCAGCAGCTTAGAGCGCACAGGGTTTGGAAACACCATATATTTT; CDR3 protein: CASSLERTGFGNTIYF
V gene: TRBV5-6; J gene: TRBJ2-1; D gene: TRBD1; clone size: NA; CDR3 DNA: TGTGCCAGCAGCTTCGGGACAGGGGGGGATAGGGAGTTCTTC; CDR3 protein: CASSFGTGGDREFF